This TCR beta chain comes out of a study of cytomegalovirus exposure and HLA in healthy donors. Overall study findings and caveats: Some segments of the V type, notably TRBV6-2 and TRBV6-3, were excluded as indistinguishable. As a later analysis showed, a missense DCLRE1C variant was linked to trimming of TCR beta V- and J-genes.

About this clone: Its cognate antigen is unknown.

PCR involved 60 Vbeta and 13 Jbeta primers. Repertoires were generated with immunoSEQ multiplex PCR, while TCRdb's copy carries only in-frame clones and drops some. The sample lists under 150,000 clones, 79% occurring once. V lost 0 bases to trimming and J lost 0 bases, with 7 bases between them. Germline CDR1 and CDR2: LNHNV and YYDKDF (reference sequence). The CDR3 contains 15 residues. These donors counted as nominally healthy when sampled, but unrecorded immune exposures were likely. The chain has TRBV15 and TRBJ2-3; D is unclear. The clonotype comes from a man younger than 35 in good health and CMV-seronegative. The sequenced material came from PBMCs. In DNA form, the CDR3 reads TGTGCCACCAGCAGAGACCCACGGAGCACAGATACGCAGTATTTT. The encoded protein is CATSRDPRSTDTQYF. The full variable domain, rest sourced from reference TRBV15 and TRBJ2-3, is DAMVIQNPRYQVTQFGKPVTLSCSQTLNHNVMYWYQQKSSQAPKLLFHYYDKDFNNEADTPDNFQSRRPNTSFCFLDIRSPGLGDTAMYLCATSRDPRSTDTQYFGPGTRLTVL.